This passage covers 11 T cell receptor beta chains from one sample sequenced in a study of OX40 agonist ivuxolimab in advanced cancers. The assay was immunoSEQ multiplex PCR, and TCRdb's table has in-frame clones only and misses some. The sample lists 75,000 to 90,000 clones, 85% to 90% occurring once. The source was CD4+ or CD8+ T cells sorted from blood, collected in a trial of the OX40 agonist ivuxolimab. Receptors were obtained from an adult with an advanced solid tumor such as melanoma, head and neck, liver or kidney cancer.

J is TRBJ2-1 and V is TRBV5-4; D unresolved. In germline, CDR1 is SGHNT, CDR2 YYREEE (reference sequence). V was pared by 0 bases and J by 9 bases, with 13 bases between. CDR3 length equals 14 residues. The CDR3, as DNA: TGTGCCAGCAGCTTGGCCGGTCGTAATGGTGAGCAGTTCTTC. Residues: CASSLAGRNGEQFF.

This rearrangement joins TRBV18 to TRBJ2-2; D not certain. Germline CDR1 KGHSH, CDR2 LQKENI. CDR3 length: 14 residues. V was trimmed by 6 bases and J by 1 base, leaving 9 bases between them. The CDR3 DNA is TGTGCCAGCTCCCACGACGGGAACACCGGGGAGCTGTTTTTT. Translating gives CASSHDGNTGELFF. The full variable domain, its missing parts supplied by reference TRBV18 and TRBJ2-2, is NAGVMQNPRHLVRRRGQEARLRCSPMKGHSHVYWYRQLPEEGLKFMVYLQKENIIDESGMPKERFSAEFPKEGPSILRIQQVVRGDSAAYFCASSHDGNTGELFFGEGSRLTVL.

In this sample, this clone turned up a few times. This chain joins TRBV11-2 and TRBJ1-2; 7 bases map to TRBD1. V shed 0 bases and J 5 bases; nucleotides not matched to a gene: 6. The germline CDR1 and CDR2 sequences are SGHAT and FQNNGV. This CDR3 spans 15 amino acids. CDR3 residues: CASSLDPGQYYGYTF. CDR3 sequence (DNA): TGTGCCAGCAGCTTAGATCCGGGACAGTATTATGGCTACACCTTC. Using reference TRBV11-2 and TRBJ1-2 for the parts outside the CDR3, the full variable domain is EAGVAQSPRYKIIEKRQSVAFWCNPISGHATLYWYQQILGQGPKLLIQFQNNGVVDDSQLPKDRFSAERLKGVDSTLKIQPAKLEDSAVYLCASSLDPGQYYGYTFGSGTRLTVV.

The V call is TRBV28, the J call TRBJ1-4, with 10 bases lining up with TRBD1. The ends lost 5 bases at V and 4 bases at J; junction bases unmatched: 7. There are 16 residues in the CDR3. Per the germline V gene, CDR1 is MDHEN and CDR2 is SYDVKM. The CDR3 DNA sequence: TGTGCCAGCAGTACGACAGGGGGCGGGATTAATGAAAAACTGTTTTTT. Residues: CASSTTGGGINEKLFF. Complete variable domain (other parts from reference TRBV28 and TRBJ1-4): DVKVTQSSRYLVKRTGEKVFLECVQDMDHENMFWYRQDPGLGLRLIYFSYDVKMKEKGDIPEGYSVSREKKERFSLILESASTNQTSMYLCASSTTGGGINEKLFFGSGTQLSVL.

CDR3 in amino acids: CASSRGSNSPLHF. The CDR3 nucleotides are TGTGCCAGCAGTCGGGGTAGCAATTCACCCCTCCACTTT. V and J are TRBV6-5 and TRBJ1-6; D gene unclear. V lost 5 bases, J lost 7 bases, and 9 bases lay in between. The germline gives CDR1 MNHEY, CDR2 SVGAGI. The CDR3 is 13 residues long.

V gene TRBV11-3 combines with J gene TRBJ2-2; D ambiguous. V lost 5 bases and J 0 bases, leaving 10 bases between the germline ends. Germline V gene data show CDR1 as SGHNT and CDR2 as YENEEA. The CDR3 consists of 15 residues. In DNA, the CDR3 is TGTGCCAGCAGCCAAGTGGCACCGAACACCGGGGAGCTGTTTTTT. It yields the protein CASSQVAPNTGELFF. Full variable domain (rest looked up from reference TRBV11-3 and TRBJ2-2): EAGVVQSPRYKIIEKKQPVAFWCNPISGHNTLYWYLQNLGQGPELLIRYENEEAVDDSQLPKDRFSAERLKGVDSTLKIQPAELGDSAVYLCASSQVAPNTGELFFGEGSRLTVL.

This chain joins TRBV7-3 and TRBJ2-1, with D possibly TRBD1 on 6 matching bases. V lost 1 base and J lost 8, with 12 bases in between. CDR1 is SGHTA and CDR2 is FQGTGA in the germline V gene. The CDR3 consists of 14 residues. This CDR3 reads CASSLIGRGDEQFF. CDR3 sequence (DNA): TGTGCCAGCAGCTTAATCGGCAGGGGCGATGAGCAGTTCTTC.

The rearrangement joins TRBV20-1 to TRBJ2-5; D unresolved. Between the trimmed V and J ends, which lost 6 bases and 4 bases, there was a span of 9 bases. The CDR3 has 11 residues. The germline gives CDR1 DFQATT, CDR2 SNEGSKA (reference sequence). The DNA of the CDR3 is TGCAGTGCCCCCAGAGGAGAGACCCAGTACTTC. The encoded protein is CSAPRGETQYF.

The chain employs TRBV7-3 and TRBJ2-7, with 9 bases aligning to TRBD1. The CDR3 sequence is 15 residues long. V was clipped by 5 bases and J by 3 bases; unmatched bases: 8. CDR1 is SGHTA and CDR2 is FQGTGA in the germline V gene. The CDR3 sequence: CASSRSGTGLYEQYF. DNA of the CDR3: TGTGCCAGCAGCCGTTCCGGGACAGGGCTCTACGAGCAGTACTTC.

The chain combines TRBV7-2 with TRBJ1-3; D not resolved. Germline assignment: CDR1 SGHTA and CDR2 FQGNSA. This CDR3 spans 16 amino acids. V was pared by 5 bases and J by 0 bases, with 14 bases between. This chain's CDR3 is CASSRRIDFSGNTIYF. The CDR3 coding sequence is TGTGCCAGCAGCCGACGGATCGACTTCTCTGGAAACACCATATATTTT.

The V and J genes are TRBV7-9 and TRBJ2-1; 7 bases match TRBD1. Germline values: CDR1 SEHNR, CDR2 FQNEAQ (reference sequence). The CDR3 contains 18 residues. The V segment lost 5 bases and the J segment 3 bases; nucleotides outside the gene matches: 16. The CDR3 reads CASSGIGGTVLFYNEQFF. CDR3 nucleotide sequence: TGTGCCAGCAGCGGGATCGGTGGGACAGTATTGTTCTACAATGAGCAGTTCTTC.